The TCR beta chain under discussion was sequenced for a study of T cell repertoires in cytomegalovirus infection. Note on this clonotype: Its cognate antigen is unknown.

The CDR3 extends over 16 amino acids. Germline V CDR1 and CDR2: SGHVS, FNYEAQ. Trimming at V came to 1 base and at J to 7 bases, leaving 10 bases not matched to a gene. TCRdb called the reads again in MiXCR, with one record for every CDR3 protein. The repertoire holds approximately 120,000 distinct CDR3 sequences, with more than 30% as singletons. This chain connects TRBV7-6 to TRBJ2-1; 7 nucleotides match TRBD2. This sample comprised CD8+ T cells from cultured PBMCs, obtained from culture after CMV antigen stimulation. The receptor was derived from a human donor in good health (CMV status not recorded). Some clones in this sample may be carry-over from other donors' samples. The CDR3 protein is CASSLEGRLAANEQFF. In DNA form, the CDR3 reads TGTGCCAGCAGCTTAGAGGGCCGACTAGCCGCGAATGAGCAGTTCTTC.